The TCR beta chain under discussion was sequenced for a study of PD-L1 blockade in urothelial cancer. Study-wide context: Males with bladder-origin urothelial cancer constituted most of the roughly 29 patients. A median of approximately 150,000 T cells was found in the blood samples.

PCRs each included synthetic TCR analog templates spiked in. The protocol was immunoSEQ multiplex PCR, while the TCRdb copy is restricted to in-frame clones and leaves out a portion. The repertoire holds 35,000 to 45,000 clones, with more than 70% as singletons. Germline V gene sequence: CDR1 SNHLY, CDR2 FYNNEI. V lost 7 bases to trimming and J lost 6 bases, with 13 bases between them. This CDR3 is 13 amino acids long. Study outcomes and limitations: Below-median pretreatment blood TCR clonality was associated with improved progression-free and overall survival.

A word on this clone: The antigen remains unidentified.

This receptor was identified in a man in his sixties with urothelial cancer. This material consisted of PBMCs, taken around atezolizumab (anti-PD-L1) treatment. The rearrangement links TRBV2 to TRBJ2-1; tentative D call: TRBD2 (5 bases). CDR3 in DNA: TGTGCCAGCACCCTAGCCGCACTCAATGAGCAGTTCTTC. This encodes CASTLAALNEQFF.